The clone carrying this TCR beta chain appeared many times. The data stem from a study of early T cells in non-severe SARS-CoV-2 infection. Looking at the study overall: The chains were unpaired, and the sequenced material was bulk RNA from unsorted whole blood.

The CDR3 is 13 amino acids. Germline V CDR1 and CDR2: LNHDA, SQIVND (reference sequence). Trimming cost V 5 bases and J 12 bases, with 17 bases left between them. Individual cDNA molecules were tagged with unique molecular identifiers. TCRdb reanalysed the 5' RACE reads using MiXCR and keeps one entry per CDR3 protein. The sample holds tens of thousands of distinct CDR3 sequences, roughly a tenth seen once. Sequenced: whole blood. The rearrangement joins TRBV19 to TRBJ2-1; D perhaps matches TRBD2 (5 bases). The origin of this receptor is an adult who was a healthcare worker with PCR-confirmed SARS-CoV-2 infection or an uninfected control (not recorded which). The CDR3 here is CASSVDHLLGQFF. As DNA, the CDR3 is TGTGCCAGTAGTGTTGACCACCTACTAGGGCAGTTCTTC.